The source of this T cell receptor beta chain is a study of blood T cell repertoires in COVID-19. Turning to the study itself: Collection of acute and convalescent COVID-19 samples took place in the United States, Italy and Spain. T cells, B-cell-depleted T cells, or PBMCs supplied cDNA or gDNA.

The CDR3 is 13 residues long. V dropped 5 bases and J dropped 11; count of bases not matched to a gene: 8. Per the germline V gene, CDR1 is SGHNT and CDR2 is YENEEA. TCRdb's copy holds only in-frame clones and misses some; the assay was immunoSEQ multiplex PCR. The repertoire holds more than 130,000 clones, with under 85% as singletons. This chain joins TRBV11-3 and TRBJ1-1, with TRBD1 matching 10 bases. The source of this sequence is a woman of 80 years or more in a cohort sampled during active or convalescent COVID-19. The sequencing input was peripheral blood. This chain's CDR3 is CASSIRQGASAFF. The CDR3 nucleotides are TGTGCCAGCAGCATACGACAGGGGGCGTCGGCTTTCTTT.